A selection of T cell receptor beta chains follows, all from one sample in a study of CD4 T cells in relation to SARS-CoV-2 and coronaviruses. No antigen has been identified for these receptors. TCRdb's copy holds only in-frame clones and misses some; the assay was immunoSEQ multiplex PCR. The sample has roughly 43,000 clones, over 75% seen once. Input material: naive CD4+ T cells from PBMCs, cultured in vitro. Source of these receptors: an adult with COVID-19. CDR3s include the opening cysteine and the closing phenylalanine or tryptophan. The D gene is left open where the match is weak. Rows give clone size only sometimes, using once, few, many, or a class for an expanded clone.

V gene: TRBV7-8
J gene: TRBJ2-7
D gene: -
clone size: -
CDR3 DNA: TGTGCCAGCAGCTTATTTCGCGACCGTCCCTACGAGCAGTACTTC
CDR3 protein: CASSLFRDRPYEQYF

V gene: TRBV7-3
J gene: TRBJ2-1
D gene: -
clone size: -
CDR3 DNA: TGTGCCAGCAGCTTAGGCTCGGGATGGTACAATGAGCAGTTCTTC
CDR3 protein: CASSLGSGWYNEQFF

V gene: TRBV28
J gene: TRBJ1-4
D gene: TRBD1
clone size: -
CDR3 DNA: TGTGCCAGCAGCCCCGACGGACAGGGACGGTGGAGTGAAAAACTGTTTTTT
CDR3 protein: CASSPDGQGRWSEKLFF

V gene: TRBV7-2
J gene: TRBJ2-7
D gene: -
clone size: -
CDR3 DNA: TGTGCCAGCAGCTTTGGGCAGGGCCCCAACTACGAGCAGTACTTC
CDR3 protein: CASSFGQGPNYEQYF

V gene: TRBV6-6
J gene: TRBJ2-2
D gene: TRBD2
clone size: -
CDR3 DNA: TGTGCCAGCAGCCTAGCGGACACCGGGGAGCTGTTTTTT
CDR3 protein: CASSLADTGELFF

V gene: TRBV7-8
J gene: TRBJ1-6
D gene: -
clone size: few
CDR3 DNA: TGTGCCAGCAGCTTAGAGCAGGGTATACCCCTCCACTTT
CDR3 protein: CASSLEQGIPLHF

V gene: TRBV11-2
J gene: TRBJ2-3
D gene: TRBD2
clone size: -
CDR3 DNA: TGTGCCAGCAGCTCCGTCCAGCGGGAGAAGAGCACAGATACGCAGTATTTT
CDR3 protein: CASSSVQREKSTDTQYF

V gene: TRBV7-9
J gene: TRBJ1-5
D gene: -
clone size: -
CDR3 DNA: TGTGCCAGCAGCTTAGTGGGAAATCAGCCCCAGCATTTT
CDR3 protein: CASSLVGNQPQHF

V gene: TRBV12-3/TRBV12-4
J gene: TRBJ2-7
D gene: -
clone size: -
CDR3 DNA: TGTGCCAGCAGTCTCAAAGCCTACGAGCAGTACTTC
CDR3 protein: CASSLKAYEQYF

V gene: TRBV28
J gene: TRBJ2-7
D gene: TRBD2
clone size: once
CDR3 DNA: TGTGCCAGCAGACCTCCGGGACTAGAGACTAATTCCTACGAGCAGTACTTC
CDR3 protein: CASRPPGLETNSYEQYF

V gene: TRBV4-2
J gene: TRBJ2-3
D gene: TRBD1
clone size: -
CDR3 DNA: TGTGCCAGCAGCCAAGAGCAGGGGGCAACGCAGTATTTT
CDR3 protein: CASSQEQGATQYF

V gene: TRBV10-3
J gene: TRBJ2-3
D gene: -
clone size: -
CDR3 DNA: TGTGCCATCAGGGACAGTAGCACAGATACGCAGTATTTT
CDR3 protein: CAIRDSSTDTQYF

V gene: TRBV3-1/TRBV3-2
J gene: TRBJ2-3
D gene: -
clone size: -
CDR3 DNA: TGTGCCAGCAGCCAAAGGGGGAGTGGGGATACGCAGTATTTT
CDR3 protein: CASSQRGSGDTQYF

V gene: TRBV5-1
J gene: TRBJ2-1
D gene: -
clone size: once
CDR3 DNA: TGCGCCAGCAGCCTGGGACTCTACAATGAGCAGTTCTTC
CDR3 protein: CASSLGLYNEQFF